A selection of T cell receptor beta chains follows, all from one sample in a study of blood T cell repertoires in COVID-19. Some clones are missing from TCRdb's copy, which holds only in-frame ones; the method was immunoSEQ multiplex PCR. This table holds 25,000 to 30,000 clones, roughly three quarters found once. The specimen sequenced was peripheral blood. Source of these receptors: a man in his sixties or seventies with acute or convalescent COVID-19. The CDR3 runs from the conserved cysteine through the conserved F or W. The order of the fields is clone size, J gene, V gene, D gene, CDR3 protein, CDR3 DNA. The D gene is left open where the match is weak. Clone size, where shown, is once, few, many, or a class for clones that have expanded.

>-|TRBJ2-7|TRBV11-2|-
CASSLVRGSYEQYF
TGTGCCAGCAGCTTAGTAAGGGGGTCCTACGAGCAGTACTTC
>-|TRBJ1-1|TRBV18|-
CASSPETVNTEAFF
TGTGCCAGCTCACCAGAGACAGTGAACACTGAAGCTTTCTTT
>-|TRBJ2-1|TRBV9|-
CASSAGHYNEQFF
TGTGCCAGCAGCGCCGGACACTACAATGAGCAGTTCTTC
>-|TRBJ1-5|TRBV28|-
CASRGSSNQPQHF
TGTGCCAGCAGGGGCAGTAGCAATCAGCCCCAGCATTTT
>few|TRBJ2-7|TRBV11-2|TRBD1
CASSARTGGYEQYF
TGTGCCAGCAGCGCAAGGACAGGGGGCTACGAGCAGTACTTC
>-|TRBJ1-5|TRBV18|-
CASSPSQSGLGDNQPQHF
TGTGCCAGCTCACCATCACAGTCAGGGTTGGGTGACAATCAGCCCCAGCATTTT
>-|TRBJ2-5|TRBV28|TRBD2
CASRLGGQETQYF
TGTGCCAGCAGGCTGGGGGGGCAAGAGACCCAGTACTTC
>-|TRBJ2-3|TRBV6-2/TRBV6-3|-
CASSYLLDTQYF
TGTGCCAGCAGTTATCTCCTAGATACGCAGTATTTT
>-|TRBJ1-2|TRBV28|TRBD1
CASSLVGQGSYGYTF
TGTGCCAGCAGTTTAGTGGGACAGGGGAGCTATGGCTACACCTTC
>many|TRBJ2-2|TRBV28|-
CASSFSHLNTGELFF
TGTGCCAGCAGTTTCAGTCACCTGAACACCGGGGAGCTGTTTTTT
>-|TRBJ1-4|TRBV5-1|-
CASSIGRGAEKLFF
TGCGCCAGCAGCATCGGAAGAGGCGCGGAAAAACTGTTTTTT
>-|TRBJ2-3|TRBV3-1/TRBV3-2|-
CASSQGLVSTDTQYF
TGTGCCAGCAGCCAAGGGCTGGTGAGCACAGATACGCAGTATTTT